This entry describes one T cell receptor beta chain. This clonotype was found many times. Its antigen is still unknown. No base qualities exist here, and no much larger clone lies one base off it. Libraries came from 5' RACE. The run used an Illumina MiSeq. TCRdb itself trimmed the public reads at Q25 with fastp, ran MiXCR and retained productive beta chains. Records with the same CDR3 protein are collapsed into one entry carrying the most frequent genes and DNA. In all, the sample holds some 100,000 distinct CDR3 sequences, and around 17% of those were seen once. The ten largest clones add up to 6.2% of the sample. Reading the germline V gene gives CDR1 SGHDT and CDR2 YYEEEE. The cysteine opens and the phenylalanine closes a CDR3 of 14 amino acids. Just the 42-base CDR3 DNA is kept, in frame starting at base 1. V and J lose 4 bases and 3 bases, and a span of 11 bases separates them. This entry is derived from a study of T cells of healthy individuals (dated by TCRdb to the late 2010s).

The origin of this receptor is a human donor in good health. The chain uses TRBV5-6 and TRBJ2-1, and TRBD2 may be the D gene, going by 6 matching bases. The CDR3 sequence is CASSIRRGYNEQFF. The DNA is as follows: TGTGCCAGCAGCATTAGGAGGGGCTACAATGAGCAGTTCTTC.